This entry describes one T cell receptor beta chain. Antigen specificity is unknown. This sample was included in a study of CD8+CD57+ T cells in acquired aplastic anemia. Study summary: The sorted CD4+ and CD8+ cells yielded an average around 3 ug of DNA. Study-wide results and caveats: Sharing between patients and controls was observed for about 27 CD8+ CDR3 sequences. In CD8+ cells, Simpson's diversity showed no significant difference between patients and controls.

CDR1 and CDR2 (germline): SGDLS, YYNGEE. The CDR3 is 16 amino acids. Trimming pared 0 bases from V and 3 bases from J, leaving 13 bases between. The study profiled TCR beta VDJ and CDR3 using genomic DNA as template. TCRdb processed the reads anew with MiXCR; each CDR3 protein has one entry. The sample includes more than 250,000 distinct CDR3 sequences, 56% seen only once; the top ten take roughly 8%. This TCR derives from a human donor with severe aplastic anemia or a healthy control (not recorded which). The sequencing sample was made of sorted CD4+, CD8+, or CD8+CD57+ T cells (not recorded which) from PBMCs. V gene TRBV9 combines with J gene TRBJ2-1, with TRBD2 as a possible D gene (5 bases). Written as DNA, the CDR3 is TGTGCCAGCAGCGTAGAGGTAGCGAGTGTCTACAATGAGCAGTTCTTC. Protein product: CASSVEVASVYNEQFF.